The T cell receptor beta chain described here comes from a study of Graves' ophthalmopathy and Graves' hyperthyroidism. At the level of the study: At initial diagnosis, peripheral blood was obtained, and this preceded any treatment.

Germline values: CDR1 ENHRY, CDR2 SYGVKD. The CDR3 loop spans 14 amino acids. Trimming left V 10 bases short and J 0 bases short, with 13 bases between. Amplification from RNA transcripts yielded the TCR beta CDR3 regions. First-round RT-PCR with HTBI primers preceded a second-round multiplex PCR. TCRdb passed the multiplex PCR reads through MiXCR, listing each CDR3 protein once. The table shows 650,000 to 900,000 distinct CDR3 sequences, with roughly two fifths occurring only once. In donors with ophthalmopathy, activity was moderate-to-severe, with CAS ≥3, NOSPECS ≥4 and duration under 3 months. Symptoms, serum thyroxine and TRAb, thyroid ultrasound, and orbital computed tomography formed the diagnostic basis. Isolation of PBMCs was performed using 7.5 to 10 ml of fresh peripheral blood.

The gene calls are TRBV10-3 and TRBJ1-3; no clear D gene. Sequencing was done on a sample of peripheral blood. This clonotype originated in an adult man with Graves' ophthalmopathy. The CDR3 DNA follows: TGTGCCAGCACCCAGGACTTCTCTGGAAACACCATATATTTT. This gives the protein CASTQDFSGNTIYF.